These 29 T cell receptor beta chains were all obtained from the same sample, sequenced in a study of blood T cell repertoires in COVID-19. TCRdb keeps only in-frame clones here, not all; method: immunoSEQ multiplex PCR. Of about 240,000 clones listed, roughly 85% are singletons. What was sequenced was PBMCs or T cells enriched from blood (not recorded which). The source is a woman aged 40 to 49 who had been exposed to COVID-19.

J is TRBJ1-2 and V is TRBV12-3 or TRBV12-4; D might be TRBD1 (6 bases). Trimming left V 3 bases short and J 11 bases short, with 10 bases between. The CDR3 has 11 residues. CDR3 sequence reads: CASSFRGQYTF. The CDR3, as DNA: TGTGCCAGCAGTTTCAGGGGCCAATACACCTTC.

CDR3 DNA sequence: TGTGCCAGTAGTAAGGGACAGGGATCCTACAATGAGCAGTTCTTC. Encoded protein: CASSKGQGSYNEQFF. V usage is TRBV19 and J usage is TRBJ2-1; 9 bases are shared with TRBD1. Germline CDR1 is LNHDA and CDR2 is SQIVND (reference sequence). Losses at the gene ends were 4 bases for V and 1 base for J; bases not matched to a gene: 2. The CDR3 covers 15 residues.

CDR3 nucleotide sequence: TGTGCCAGCAATCCGGACAGGTCGGTCGATAATTCACCCCTCCACTTT. Residues: CASNPDRSVDNSPLHF. V gene TRBV6-4 combines with J gene TRBJ1-6, with 7 bases aligning to TRBD1. CDR1 and CDR2 (germline): MRHNA, SNTAGT. The CDR3 extends over 16 amino acids. V dropped 7 bases and J dropped 5; count of bases not matched to a gene: 11.

The chain is built from TRBV18 and TRBJ2-7; TRBD1 agrees at 10 bases. The CDR3 length is 15 residues. Per the germline V gene, CDR1 is KGHSH and CDR2 is LQKENI. Trimming removed 4 bases from V and 4 bases from J; junction bases left unmatched: 7. CDR3 nucleotides: TGTGCCAGCTCACACGGACAGGGGGAGACGTACGAGCAGTACTTC. The encoded protein is CASSHGQGETYEQYF.

This clone was seen once. V gene TRBV7-7 combines with J gene TRBJ2-5; D gene uncertain. Looked up from germline, CDR1 is SSHAT and CDR2 is FNYEAQ (reference sequence). The CDR3 is made up of 12 amino acids. V gave up 2 bases and J gave up 5 bases, with 6 bases separating them. CDR3 in amino acids: CASSLFGETQYF. CDR3 bases: TGTGCCAGCAGCTTATTCGGGGAGACCCAGTACTTC.

The J gene is TRBJ1-3, the V gene TRBV3-1 (or the pseudogene TRBV3-2), with D possibly being TRBD1 (6 bases). Trimming took 4 bases from V and 4 from J, leaving 14 bases between them. CDR3 length: 15 residues. In germline, CDR1 is LGHDT, CDR2 YNNKEL (reference sequence). CDR3 DNA: TGTGCCAGCAGCCTACTGGGGGCGCGAGGAAACACCATATATTTT. It encodes CASSLLGARGNTIYF.

CDR3 coding DNA: TGTGCCAGCAGTCCCCGACAGGGGGCTGATGGCTACACCTTC. Its translation: CASSPRQGADGYTF. The chain is built from TRBV7-6 and TRBJ1-2, with 10 bases that match TRBD1. From germline, CDR1 is SGHVS and CDR2 FNYEAQ. The V gene end was trimmed by 6 bases and the J gene end by 6 bases; junction bases not matched to a gene: 7. The CDR3 consists of 14 residues.

The V gene is TRBV19, the J gene TRBJ2-1; 9 positions agree with TRBD1. The CDR3 totals 16 residues. The germline CDR1 and CDR2 sequences are LNHDA and SQIVND (reference sequence). V shed 3 bases and J 3 bases; nucleotides not matched to a gene: 6. The CDR3 DNA reads as TGTGCCAGTAGTATCACAGGGGGCGATATCTACAATGAGCAGTTCTTC. It codes for CASSITGGDIYNEQFF.

The chain is built from TRBV7-3 and TRBJ2-5; D may be TRBD1 (6 bases). The length of the CDR3 is 13 residues. CDR1 is SGHTA and CDR2 is FQGTGA in the germline V gene. V was clipped by 2 bases and J by 2 bases, with 6 bases between them. The DNA for the CDR3 is TGTGCCAGCAGCTTACAGGGGCAAGAGACCCAGTACTTC. It translates to CASSLQGQETQYF.

This chain connects TRBV18 to TRBJ2-3; D not certain. Germline CDR1 is KGHSH and CDR2 is LQKENI. The germline V and J ends were trimmed by 2 bases and 1 base, with 4 bases remaining between them. The CDR3 runs to 13 residues. Here the CDR3 reads CASSPSGTDTQYF. In DNA, the CDR3 is TGTGCCAGCTCACCATCAGGCACAGATACGCAGTATTTT.

The V and J genes are TRBV6-2 or TRBV6-3 and TRBJ1-5, with 7 bases aligning to TRBD1. The J segment lost 7 bases and the V segment lost 5 bases, leaving 11 bases of the junction unmatched. CDR1 and CDR2 (germline): MNHEY, SVGEGT. This CDR3 comprises 15 residues. The CDR3 spells CASSPMRQGVQPQHF. The CDR3 DNA reads TGTGCCAGCAGTCCCATGCGACAGGGTGTGCAGCCCCAGCATTTT.

The V gene is TRBV21-1, the J gene TRBJ2-4; the table's TRBD2 call for D was not verified on the DNA. TRBV21-1 is shown as a pseudogene. The CDR3 loop spans 13 amino acids. This chain's CDR3 is CASSKAPRIIQYF. As DNA, the CDR3 is TGTGCCAGCAGCAAAGCCCCGAGGATCATTCAGTACTTC.

This clone was counted ten times or more. The chain employs TRBV29-1 and TRBJ1-1; D perhaps matches TRBD1 (6 bases). CDR3 length: 14 residues. Germline CDR1 reads SQVTM; CDR2 reads ANQGSEA. The V and J ends lost 4 bases and 3 bases respectively, with 15 bases between them. The CDR3 region is CSVGRGNLYTEAFF. The CDR3 nucleotides read TGCAGCGTTGGAAGGGGGAACCTCTACACTGAAGCTTTCTTT.

The V gene is TRBV19, the J gene TRBJ2-5, with 9 bases aligning to TRBD1. The CDR3 is 14 amino acids. The J segment lost 1 base and the V segment lost 6 bases, leaving 3 bases of the junction unmatched. CDR1 LNHDA and CDR2 SQIVND come from the germline V gene (reference sequence). CDR3 region: CASRGDRAQETQYF. The DNA for the CDR3 is TGTGCCAGTAGAGGGGACAGGGCCCAAGAGACCCAGTACTTC.

The chain combines TRBV19 with TRBJ1-2; no clear D. V was pared by 7 bases and J by 2 bases, with 17 bases between. Germline CDR1 reads LNHDA; CDR2 reads SQIVND (reference sequence). The CDR3 contains 15 residues. CDR3 loop: CASTHGEGLNYGYTF. The CDR3 DNA reads as TGTGCCAGTACCCACGGGGAGGGTTTAAACTATGGCTACACCTTC.

Only a few counts were recorded for this clone. This chain uses TRBV11-2 with TRBJ2-3; D remains ambiguous. The ends were cut back, 5 bases at V and 3 bases at J, with 6 bases in the middle. There are 12 residues in the CDR3. Germline lookup yields CDR1 SGHAT and CDR2 FQNNGV. CDR3 nucleotide sequence: TGTGCCAGCAGCCGGTTTACAGATACGCAGTATTTT. This codes for CASSRFTDTQYF.

The rearrangement links TRBV2 to TRBJ2-3; D remains unclear. Germline-derived CDR1 and CDR2 are SNHLY and FYNNEI. The CDR3 consists of 14 residues. Trimming stripped 3 bases from V and 1 base from J, with 8 bases between. The CDR3 reads CASSEADRTDTQYF. The CDR3 nucleotides are TGTGCCAGCAGTGAGGCAGATCGCACAGATACGCAGTATTTT.

On this clone: The junction does not match germline at one end; this may be a read error. V gene TRBV9 combines with J gene TRBJ1-2; no firm D call. Germline V CDR1 and CDR2: SGDLS, YYNGEE. The CDR3 is 15 amino acids. Here the CDR3 reads CASSVDTTGIYGYTF. The CDR3 DNA reads TGTGCCAGCAGTGTAGACACAACGGGGATCTATGGCTACACCTTC. The variable domain in full, completed from reference TRBV9 and TRBJ1-2, reads DSGVTQTPKHLITATGQRVTLRCSPRSGDLSVYWYQQSLDQGLQFLIQYYNGEERAKGNILERFSAQQFPDLHSELNLSSLELGDSALYFCASSVDTTGIYGYTFGSGTRLTVV.

The chain carries TRBV6-5 and TRBJ1-4; D gene uncertain. The V end was cut by 5 bases, the J end by 8 bases, with 15 bases between. Germline assignment: CDR1 MNHEY and CDR2 SVGAGI. This CDR3 region has 14 residues. CDR3 sequence: CASSPAFLREKLFF. The DNA for the CDR3 is TGTGCCAGCAGTCCCGCGTTTTTGAGGGAAAAACTGTTTTTT.

This rearrangement joins TRBV7-6 to TRBJ2-7; D possibly corresponds to TRBD1 (6 bases). Trimming took 4 bases from V and 1 from J, leaving 14 bases between them. Germline V gene lookup returns CDR1 SGHVS and CDR2 FNYEAQ. CDR3 length: 15 amino acids. CDR3: CASSSGQRGSYEQYF. CDR3 sequence (DNA): TGTGCCAGCAGCTCCGGACAGAGAGGGTCCTACGAGCAGTACTTC.

This clone has a single count. The rearrangement links TRBV5-6 to TRBJ2-3; 11 bases fit TRBD2. Trimming took 0 bases from V and 3 from J; bases not matched to a gene: 3. The CDR3 loop spans 16 amino acids. Germline-derived CDR1 and CDR2 are SGHDT and YYEEEE. The CDR3 region is CASSLELAGVTDTQYF. In DNA form, the CDR3 reads TGTGCCAGCAGCTTGGAACTAGCGGGGGTGACAGATACGCAGTATTTT.

This clone came up a few times. Other nucleotide sequences in the sample specify the same CDR3. The CDR3 is CASSQDRFQPQHF. The CDR3 coding sequence is TGTGCCAGCAGCCAAGACCGGTTTCAGCCCCAGCATTTT. The chain has TRBV3-1 (or the pseudogene TRBV3-2) and TRBJ1-5; D unresolved. The CDR3 is made up of 13 amino acids. V shed 0 bases and J shed 6 bases, with 6 bases lying between them. Germline V gene sequence: CDR1 LGHDT, CDR2 YNNKEL (reference sequence).

This clone has more than one count but fewer than ten. The CDR3 sequence: CASSLTGQGAGADTQYF. The CDR3 region has the DNA TGCGCCAGCAGCTTGACAGGTCAGGGGGCCGGGGCAGATACGCAGTATTTT. The chain recombines TRBV5-1 with TRBJ2-3, with 8 bases aligning to TRBD1. The CDR3 is 17 residues long. V dropped 1 base and J dropped 4; count of bases not matched to a gene: 11. Germline CDR1 and CDR2: SGHRS and YFSETQ.

J is TRBJ2-3 and V is TRBV7-2; D gene unclear. Trimming left V 0 bases short and J 6 bases short, with 4 bases between. The CDR3 runs 12 residues. CDR1 and CDR2 (germline): SGHTA, FQGNSA. CDR3 nucleotides: TGTGCCAGCAGCTTAGCGCGGGATACGCAGTATTTT. The encoded protein is CASSLARDTQYF.

The chain couples TRBV10-3 to TRBJ1-5; TRBD1 aligns across 7 bases. Germline assignment: CDR1 ENHRY and CDR2 SYGVKD. The CDR3 runs to 16 residues. V was clipped by 5 bases and J by 0 bases; unmatched bases: 7. The CDR3 DNA follows: TGTGCCATCAGTCCAGGGGGGCAGTATAGCAATCAGCCCCAGCATTTT. Translated, it gives CAISPGGQYSNQPQHF.

The J gene is TRBJ2-5, the V gene TRBV6-5; weak D call: TRBD1 (5 bases). V lost 0 bases to trimming and J lost 4 bases, with 9 bases between them. The CDR3 runs 14 residues. Germline V lookup: CDR1 MNHEY, CDR2 SVGAGI. CDR3 residues: CASSYSGVSETQYF. CDR3 sequence (DNA): TGTGCCAGCAGTTACTCAGGGGTGTCAGAGACCCAGTACTTC.

The V gene is TRBV5-4, the J gene TRBJ2-1; 14 nucleotides align to TRBD2. After removal of 0 bases from V and 8 bases from J, the junction contained 4 bases not matched to a gene. CDR3 length: 16 amino acids. CDR1 and CDR2 (germline): SGHNT, YYREEE (reference sequence). CDR3 residues: CASSLGGLAGEHEQFF. The CDR3 DNA sequence: TGTGCCAGCAGCTTGGGGGGACTAGCGGGGGAGCATGAGCAGTTCTTC.

The chain combines TRBV20-1 with TRBJ1-2; tentative D call: TRBD1 (6 bases). Trimming removed 5 bases at V and 7 bases at J, with 8 bases between. Per the germline V gene, CDR1 is DFQATT and CDR2 is SNEGSKA (reference sequence). The CDR3 runs to 10 residues. CDR3 region: CSALQGGYTF. The CDR3 DNA reads TGCAGTGCTCTACAGGGTGGCTACACCTTC.

The chain is built from TRBV14 and TRBJ2-3; D may be TRBD1 (5 bases). The CDR3 has 16 amino acids. Germline loops: CDR1 SGHDN, CDR2 FVKESK. V was cut by 0 bases and J by 3 bases, with 13 bases left in between. The CDR3 loop reads CASSQDGARGTDTQYF. The DNA of the CDR3 is TGTGCCAGCAGCCAAGATGGGGCTAGAGGTACAGATACGCAGTATTTT.